Given below is one T cell receptor beta chain in context. This entry is derived from a study of blood T cell repertoires in COVID-19. At the level of the study: From T cells, B-cell-depleted T cells, or PBMCs came the material, which was cDNA or gDNA.

Per the original methods: Counts of nucleated cells, estimated from reference gene primer amplification, were obtained. TCRdb's copy holds only in-frame clones and misses some; the assay was immunoSEQ multiplex PCR. The DNA was the basis for D and trimming; V, J and clone size are from that table. The profile covers over 300,000 clones, with around 82% appearing a single time and roughly 1.2% taken by the ten largest. CDR3 length equals 16 residues. V lost 3 bases, J lost 7 bases, and 10 bases stayed unmatched. CDR1 is SGHVS, CDR2 FQNEAQ, per germline. The chain carries TRBV7-8 and TRBJ1-5, with 9 bases lining up with TRBD1. This clonotype was obtained from a woman between 45 and 65 years old with acute or convalescent COVID-19. What was sequenced was peripheral blood. The CDR3 bases are TGTGCCAGCAGCTTGCTTGGGACAGGGTCAGGCCAGCCCCAGCATTTT. This gives the protein CASSLLGTGSGQPQHF.